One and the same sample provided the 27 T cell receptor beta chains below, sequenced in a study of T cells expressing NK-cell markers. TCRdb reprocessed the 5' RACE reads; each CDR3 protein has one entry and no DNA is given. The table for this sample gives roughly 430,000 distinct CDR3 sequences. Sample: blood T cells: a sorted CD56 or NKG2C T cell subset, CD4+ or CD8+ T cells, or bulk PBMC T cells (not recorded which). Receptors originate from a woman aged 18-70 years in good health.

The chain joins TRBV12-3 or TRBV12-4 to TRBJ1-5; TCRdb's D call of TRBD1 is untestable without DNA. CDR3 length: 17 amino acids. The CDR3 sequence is CASSLAGHTNSNQPQHF.

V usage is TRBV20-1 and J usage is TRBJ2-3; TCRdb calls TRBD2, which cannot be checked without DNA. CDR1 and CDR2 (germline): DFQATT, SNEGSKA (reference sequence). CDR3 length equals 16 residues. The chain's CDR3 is CSARVRGPTSGDTQYF.

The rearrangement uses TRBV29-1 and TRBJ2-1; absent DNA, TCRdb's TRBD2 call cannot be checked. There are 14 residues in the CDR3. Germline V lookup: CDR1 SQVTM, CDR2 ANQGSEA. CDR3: CSVQAGGSYNEQFF.

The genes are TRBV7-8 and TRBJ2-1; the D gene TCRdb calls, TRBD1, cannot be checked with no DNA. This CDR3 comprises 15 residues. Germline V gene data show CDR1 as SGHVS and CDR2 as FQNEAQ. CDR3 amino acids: CASSLYGGSYNEQFF.

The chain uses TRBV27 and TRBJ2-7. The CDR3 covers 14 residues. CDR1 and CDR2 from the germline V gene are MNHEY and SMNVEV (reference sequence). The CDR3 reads CASSSDPRDYEQYF.

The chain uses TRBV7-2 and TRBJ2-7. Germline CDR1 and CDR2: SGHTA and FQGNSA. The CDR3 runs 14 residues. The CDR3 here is CASSPQTSSYEQYF.

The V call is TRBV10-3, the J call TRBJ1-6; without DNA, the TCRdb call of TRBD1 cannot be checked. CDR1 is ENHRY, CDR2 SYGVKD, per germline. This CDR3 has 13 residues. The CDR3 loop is CAITGQGNSPLHF.

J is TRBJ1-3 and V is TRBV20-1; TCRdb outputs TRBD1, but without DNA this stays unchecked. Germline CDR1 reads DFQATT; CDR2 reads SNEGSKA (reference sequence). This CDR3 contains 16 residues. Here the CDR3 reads CSASGRDRGSRNTIYF.

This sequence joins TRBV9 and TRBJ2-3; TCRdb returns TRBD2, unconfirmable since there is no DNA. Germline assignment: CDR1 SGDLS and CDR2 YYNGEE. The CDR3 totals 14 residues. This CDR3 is CASATSGTGDTQYF.

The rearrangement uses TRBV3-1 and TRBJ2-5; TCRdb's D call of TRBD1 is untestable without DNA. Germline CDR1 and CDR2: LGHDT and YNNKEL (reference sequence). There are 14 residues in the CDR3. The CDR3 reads CASQAGAHQETQYF.

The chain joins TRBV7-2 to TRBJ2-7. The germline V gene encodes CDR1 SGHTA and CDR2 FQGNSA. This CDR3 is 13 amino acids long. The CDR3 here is CASSLDLFYEQYF. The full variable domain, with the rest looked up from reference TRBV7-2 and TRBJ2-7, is GAGVSQSPSNKVTEKGKDVELRCDPISGHTALYWYRQSLGQGLEFLIYFQGNSAPDKSGLPSDRFSAERTGGSVSTLTIQRTQQEDSAVYLCASSLDLFYEQYFGPGTRLTVT.

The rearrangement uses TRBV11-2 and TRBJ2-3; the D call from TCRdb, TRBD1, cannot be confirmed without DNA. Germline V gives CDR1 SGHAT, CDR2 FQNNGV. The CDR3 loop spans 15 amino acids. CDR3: CASSPRTVPADTQYF. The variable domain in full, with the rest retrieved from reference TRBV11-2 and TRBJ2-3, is EAGVAQSPRYKIIEKRQSVAFWCNPISGHATLYWYQQILGQGPKLLIQFQNNGVVDDSQLPKDRFSAERLKGVDSTLKIQPAKLEDSAVYLCASSPRTVPADTQYFGPGTRLTVL.

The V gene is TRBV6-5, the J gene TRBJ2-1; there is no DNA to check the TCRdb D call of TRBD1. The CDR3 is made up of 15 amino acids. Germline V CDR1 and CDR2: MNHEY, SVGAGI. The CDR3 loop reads CASSYFGTTPNEQFF.

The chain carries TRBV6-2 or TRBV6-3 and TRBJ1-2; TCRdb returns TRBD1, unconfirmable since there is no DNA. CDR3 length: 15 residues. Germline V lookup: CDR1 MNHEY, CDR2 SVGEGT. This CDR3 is CASSPGIGGTYGYTF.

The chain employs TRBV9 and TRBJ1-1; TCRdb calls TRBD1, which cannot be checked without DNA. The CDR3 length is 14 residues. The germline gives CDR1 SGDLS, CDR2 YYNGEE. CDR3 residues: CASSVGTGTAEAFF.

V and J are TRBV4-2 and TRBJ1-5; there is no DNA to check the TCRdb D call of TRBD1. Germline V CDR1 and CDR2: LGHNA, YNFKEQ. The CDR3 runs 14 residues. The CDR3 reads CASSQVQGIQPQHF.

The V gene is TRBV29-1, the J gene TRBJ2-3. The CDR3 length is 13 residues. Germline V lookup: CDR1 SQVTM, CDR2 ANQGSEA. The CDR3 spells CSVDDRGPDTQYF.

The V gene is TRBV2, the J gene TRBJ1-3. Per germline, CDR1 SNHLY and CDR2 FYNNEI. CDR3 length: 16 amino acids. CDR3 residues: CASTYGGVGSGNTIYF.

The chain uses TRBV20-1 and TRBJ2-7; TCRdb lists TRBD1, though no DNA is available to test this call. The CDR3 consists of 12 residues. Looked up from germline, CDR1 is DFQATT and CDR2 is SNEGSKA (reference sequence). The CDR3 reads CSAPGYSYEQYF.

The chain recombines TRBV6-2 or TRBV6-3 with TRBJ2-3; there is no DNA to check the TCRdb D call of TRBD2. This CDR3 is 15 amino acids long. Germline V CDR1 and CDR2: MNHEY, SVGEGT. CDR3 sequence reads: CASRFRAGGTDTQYF.

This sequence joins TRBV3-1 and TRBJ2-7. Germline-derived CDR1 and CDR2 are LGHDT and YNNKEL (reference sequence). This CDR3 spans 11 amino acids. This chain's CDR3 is CASSQTDEQYF.

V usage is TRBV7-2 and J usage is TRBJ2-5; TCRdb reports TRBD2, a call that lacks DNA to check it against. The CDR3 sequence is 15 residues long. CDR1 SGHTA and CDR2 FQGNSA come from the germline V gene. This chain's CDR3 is CASSLGRFLKETQYF.

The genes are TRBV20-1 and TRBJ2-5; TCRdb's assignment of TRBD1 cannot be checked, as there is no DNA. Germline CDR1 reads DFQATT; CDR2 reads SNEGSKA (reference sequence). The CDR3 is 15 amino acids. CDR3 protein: CSASSRGPYQETQYF.

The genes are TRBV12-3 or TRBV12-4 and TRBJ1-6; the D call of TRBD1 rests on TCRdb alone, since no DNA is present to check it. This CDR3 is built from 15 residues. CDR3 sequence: CASSLGDRGGSPLHF.

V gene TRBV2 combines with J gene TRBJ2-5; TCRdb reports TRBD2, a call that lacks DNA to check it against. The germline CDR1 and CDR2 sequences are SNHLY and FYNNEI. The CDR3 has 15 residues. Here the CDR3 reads CASSFVAGVGETQYF.

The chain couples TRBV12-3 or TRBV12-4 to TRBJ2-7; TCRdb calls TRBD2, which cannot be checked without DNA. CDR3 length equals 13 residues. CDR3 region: CASRRAEAYEQYF.

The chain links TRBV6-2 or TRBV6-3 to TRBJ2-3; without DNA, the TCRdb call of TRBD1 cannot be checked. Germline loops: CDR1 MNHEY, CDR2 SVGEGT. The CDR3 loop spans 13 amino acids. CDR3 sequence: CASSSRGTDTQYF.